Presented here are 18 T cell receptor beta chains from one specimen sequenced in a study of breast tumors, draining lymph nodes, adjacent tissues. Samples came from axillary lymph nodes draining the breast cancer. TCRdb processed the multiplex PCR reads anew with MiXCR; each CDR3 protein has one entry. The sample has fewer than 200,000 distinct CDR3 sequences; 30% to 35% are singletons. Sequenced input: axillary lymph node tissue. Receptors were obtained from a female donor with breast cancer. Some clones in this sample may be carry-over from other donors' samples.

This clonotype was picked up many times. The chain employs TRBV7-9 and TRBJ2-1; the D gene is possibly TRBD2 (5 bases). The CDR3 consists of 12 residues. Germline V gene sequence: CDR1 SEHNR, CDR2 FQNEAQ (reference sequence). Trimming left V 10 bases short and J 5 bases short, with 12 bases between. CDR3 sequence reads: CATRGLDNEQFF. Here the CDR3 DNA reads TGTGCCACCAGAGGGTTGGACAATGAGCAGTTCTTC. The variable domain in full, with the rest retrieved from reference TRBV7-9 and TRBJ2-1, is DTGVSQNPRHKITKRGQNVTFRCDPISEHNRLYWYRQTLGQGPEFLTYFQNEAQLEKSRLLSDRFSAERPKGSFSTLEIQRTEQGDSAMYLCATRGLDNEQFFGPGTRLTVL.

The chain carries TRBV15 and TRBJ2-5; D is possibly TRBD2 (5 bases). The CDR3 is 17 residues long. Germline lookup yields CDR1 LNHNV and CDR2 YYDKDF (reference sequence). V was cut by 4 bases and J by 5 bases, with 23 bases left in between. CDR3 loop: CATSTIPHLLTGETQYF. In DNA form, the CDR3 reads TGTGCCACCAGCACCATCCCACACCTGCTAACGGGGGAGACCCAGTACTTC.

The CDR3, as DNA: TGCAGTGCTAGAGGGGGGGGGACTAGCGGAAACACAGATACGCAGTATTTT. Translation gives CSARGGGTSGNTDTQYF. The V and J genes are TRBV20-1 and TRBJ2-3, with 11 bases lining up with TRBD2. With V trimmed by 1 base and J by 2 bases, 8 bases remained unmatched. The CDR3 is 17 residues long. CDR1 and CDR2 from the germline V gene are DFQATT and SNEGSKA (reference sequence).

The V gene is TRBV5-1, the J gene TRBJ2-7, with 8 bases matching TRBD2. V was clipped by 0 bases and J by 0 bases; unmatched bases: 2. The CDR3 is made up of 15 amino acids. Germline V gene sequence: CDR1 SGHRS, CDR2 YFSETQ. CDR3 sequence reads: CASSLVLAGSYEQYF. The CDR3 coding sequence is TGCGCCAGCAGCTTGGTTCTAGCGGGCTCCTACGAGCAGTACTTC.

As for this clonotype: No DNA is shown, since the ends of the CDR3 on it are uncertain; the CDR3 is the one TCRdb lists. This sequence joins TRBV24-1 and TRBJ1-6. The germline CDR1 and CDR2 sequences are KGHDR and SFDVKD. The CDR3 is 15 amino acids in total, end residues counted. The CDR3 loop reads CATNQGWGLWLHLRF.

Concerning this clonotype: A junction end diverges from the germline sequence, so it may reflect a read error. The CDR3 nucleotides read TGTGCCAGCAACTTGGGTGAGAATCCTGAAGCTTTC. Translating gives CASNLGENPEAF. The V call is TRBV5-6, the J call TRBJ2-6; D remains ambiguous. The CDR3 is made up of 12 amino acids. The germline V gene has CDR1 SGHDT and CDR2 YYEEEE.

This clonotype has a count of ten or more. The chain uses TRBV12-3 or TRBV12-4 and TRBJ2-7; TRBD2 matches 8 bases. The V gene end was trimmed by 5 bases and the J gene end by 2 bases; junction bases not matched to a gene: 5. The CDR3 runs 14 residues. The CDR3 coding sequence is TGTGCCAGCAGTGGCCTAGCGGGCCCCTACGAGCAGTACTTC. Its protein is CASSGLAGPYEQYF.

With respect to this clonotype: This may be a read error: a much more frequent sequence differs by one nucleotide. This chain connects TRBV12-3 or TRBV12-4 to TRBJ2-3; TRBD2 might be the D (5 bases). The CDR3 spans 15 residues. Trimming took off 6 bases at V and 6 bases at J, with 19 bases between the two ends. CDR3 sequence (DNA): TGTGCCAGCAGGTTACGGACGGGGTCCGGGGATACGCAGTATTTT. Its protein is CASRLRTGSGDTQYF.

The chain employs TRBV3-1 and TRBJ2-3; D call uncertain. The V gene lost 8 bases and the J gene lost 0 bases, with 15 bases spanning the gap. CDR3 length: 15 amino acids. The germline gives CDR1 LGHDT, CDR2 YNNKEL (reference sequence). The CDR3 reads CASGRTALSTDTQYF. CDR3 bases: TGTGCCAGCGGCCGTACGGCCCTAAGCACAGATACGCAGTATTTT.

This clonotype was counted many times. The V call is TRBV6-1, the J call TRBJ1-4; a possible D gene is TRBD1 (6 bases). Germline CDR1 and CDR2: MNHNS and SASEGT. CDR3 length: 13 amino acids. With 11 bases removed from V and 5 bases from J, the gap between germline ends came to 15 bases. The CDR3 region has the DNA TGTGCCGGACGACAGGCCCACAATGAAAAACTGTTTTTT. Translated, it gives CAGRQAHNEKLFF.

Note on this clonotype: The junction does not match germline at one end; this may be a read error. V gene TRBV7-9 combines with J gene TRBJ1-6; 9 positions agree with TRBD1. The CDR3 length is 16 residues. CDR1 SEHNR and CDR2 FQNEAQ come from the germline V gene (reference sequence). The CDR3 DNA is TGTGCCAGCAGCTTAGGTCGGACAGGGGTATCTCCACCCCCCCACTTT. It specifies CASSLGRTGVSPPPHF.

This clonotype occurred once. Without the conserved terminal phenylalanine or tryptophan, this CDR3 likely stems from a read error. No DNA is shown, since the ends of the CDR3 on it are uncertain; the CDR3 is the one TCRdb lists. The J gene is TRBJ2-5, the V gene TRBV7-7; TRBD2 is the table's D call and was not checked against the DNA. Germline V CDR1 and CDR2: SSHAT, FNYEAQ (reference sequence). The CDR3 extends over 15 residues, inclusive of both ends. The CDR3 protein is CASSPSQNSPLHFGN.

The J gene is TRBJ1-4, the V gene TRBV24-1; 9 bases map to TRBD1. The CDR3 spans 17 residues. Trimming removed 5 bases from V and 7 bases from J; junction bases left unmatched: 13. Germline V gene sequence: CDR1 KGHDR, CDR2 SFDVKD. The CDR3, as DNA: TGTGCCACCAGTGGGAGCAAAGGGACAGGGAGGGGTGAAAAACTGTTTTTT. It yields the protein CATSGSKGTGRGEKLFF.

The chain links TRBV27 to TRBJ2-1; no clear D gene. The germline gives CDR1 MNHEY, CDR2 SMNVEV (reference sequence). The length of the CDR3 is 13 residues. V lost 5 bases and J 7 bases, leaving 12 bases between the germline ends. The CDR3 spells CASSGWGGNEQFF. In nucleotides, the CDR3 is TGTGCCAGCAGTGGCTGGGGTGGTAATGAGCAGTTCTTC.

The genes are TRBV7-9 and TRBJ1-4; TRBD1 is a possible D gene (6 bases). The CDR3 runs to 14 residues. The V and J ends lost 1 base and 7 bases respectively, with 10 bases between them. Germline V lookup: CDR1 SEHNR, CDR2 FQNEAQ (reference sequence). Here the CDR3 reads CASSLGWGREKLFF. The DNA for the CDR3 is TGTGCCAGCAGCTTAGGTTGGGGGCGTGAAAAACTGTTTTTT.

The chain recombines TRBV13 with TRBJ1-1; D is undetermined. The V gene lost 7 bases and the J gene lost 0 bases, with 6 bases spanning the gap. Germline CDR1 PRHDT, CDR2 FYEKMQ (reference sequence). There are 12 residues in the CDR3. The CDR3 sequence is CASNHMNTEAFF. The CDR3 DNA sequence: TGTGCCAGCAATCACATGAACACTGAAGCTTTCTTT.

This clonotype has a count of ten or more. The chain joins TRBV6-5 to TRBJ2-3; D may be TRBD1 (5 bases). The V and J ends lost 3 bases and 10 bases respectively, with 20 bases between them. CDR1 is MNHEY and CDR2 is SVGAGI in the germline V gene. The CDR3 is 15 residues long. The CDR3 is CASSYRARVFGPQYF. The CDR3 DNA sequence: TGTGCCAGCAGTTATAGGGCCAGGGTCTTCGGTCCGCAGTATTTT.

As regards this clonotype: Being one base from a much bigger clone, this may be a read error. This rearrangement joins TRBV12-5 to TRBJ1-2, with 7 bases identical to TRBD1. There are 15 residues in the CDR3. V dropped 3 bases and J dropped 7; count of bases not matched to a gene: 11. CDR1 is LGHNT, CDR2 FRNRAP, per germline. The CDR3 spells CASGFPGGGTCGYTF. CDR3 nucleotides: TGTGCTAGTGGTTTCCCCGGAGGGGGCACGTGTGGCTACACCTTC.